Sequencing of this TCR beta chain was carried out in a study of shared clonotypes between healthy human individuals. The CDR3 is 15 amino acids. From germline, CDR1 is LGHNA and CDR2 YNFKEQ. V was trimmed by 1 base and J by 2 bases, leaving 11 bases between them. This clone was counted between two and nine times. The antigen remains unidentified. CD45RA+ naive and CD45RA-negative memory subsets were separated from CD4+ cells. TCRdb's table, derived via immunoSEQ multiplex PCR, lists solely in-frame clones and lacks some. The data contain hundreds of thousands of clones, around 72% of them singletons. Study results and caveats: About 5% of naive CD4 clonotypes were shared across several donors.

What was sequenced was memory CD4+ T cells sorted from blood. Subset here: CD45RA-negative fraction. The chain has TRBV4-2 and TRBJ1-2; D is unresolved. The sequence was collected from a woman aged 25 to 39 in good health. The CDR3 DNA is TGTGCCAGCAGCCAAGTTGCCCCGGGGAACTATGGCTACACCTTC. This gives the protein CASSQVAPGNYGYTF.